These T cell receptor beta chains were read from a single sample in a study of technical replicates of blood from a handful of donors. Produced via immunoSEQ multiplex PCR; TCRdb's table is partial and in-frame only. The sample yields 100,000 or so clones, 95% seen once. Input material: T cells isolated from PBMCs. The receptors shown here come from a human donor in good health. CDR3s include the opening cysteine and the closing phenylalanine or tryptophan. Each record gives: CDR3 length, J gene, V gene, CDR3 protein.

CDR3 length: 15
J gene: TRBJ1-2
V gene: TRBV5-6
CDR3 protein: CASSDGQGEDYGYTF

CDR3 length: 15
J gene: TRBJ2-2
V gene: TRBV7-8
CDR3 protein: CASSLGTSGSGELFF

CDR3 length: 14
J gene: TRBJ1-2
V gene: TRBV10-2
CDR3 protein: CASRGVRESYGYTF

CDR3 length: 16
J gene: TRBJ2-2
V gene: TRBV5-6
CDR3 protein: CASSFLGAGLTGELFF

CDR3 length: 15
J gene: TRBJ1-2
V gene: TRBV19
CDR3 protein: CASSPSSLGREGYTF

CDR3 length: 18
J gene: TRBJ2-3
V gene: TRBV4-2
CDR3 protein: CASSQLFLGDTSTDTQYF

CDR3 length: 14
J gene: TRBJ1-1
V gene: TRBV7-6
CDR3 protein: CASSWTLGGSEAFF

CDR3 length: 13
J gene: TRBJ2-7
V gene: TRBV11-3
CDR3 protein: CASNPDRGNEQYF

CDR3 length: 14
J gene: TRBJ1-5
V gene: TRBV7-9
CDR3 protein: CASSRAGGDQPQHF

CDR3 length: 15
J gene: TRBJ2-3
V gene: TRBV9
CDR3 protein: CASSVATRGTDTQYF

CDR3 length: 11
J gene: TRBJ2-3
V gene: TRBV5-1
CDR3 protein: CASSLEAEQYF

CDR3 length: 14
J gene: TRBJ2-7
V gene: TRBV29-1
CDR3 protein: CSVGTSGRSHEQYF

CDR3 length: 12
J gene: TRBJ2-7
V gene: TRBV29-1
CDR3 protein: CSVEDRGYEQYF

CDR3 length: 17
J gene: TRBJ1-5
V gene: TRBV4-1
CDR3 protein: CASSRLSRGISNQPQHF

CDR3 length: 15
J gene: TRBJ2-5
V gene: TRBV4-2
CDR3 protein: CASSRVRDFKETQYF

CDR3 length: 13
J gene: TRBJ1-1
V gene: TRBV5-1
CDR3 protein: CASSAREEDEAFF

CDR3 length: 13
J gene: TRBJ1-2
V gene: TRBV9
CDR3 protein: CASSPTADYGYTF

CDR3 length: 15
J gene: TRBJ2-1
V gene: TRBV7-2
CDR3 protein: CASSSATGTGSLQFF

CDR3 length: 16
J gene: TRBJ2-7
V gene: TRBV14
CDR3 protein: CASSQDWGRDFYEQYF

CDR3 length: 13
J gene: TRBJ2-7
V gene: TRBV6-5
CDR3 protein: CASSYGAATEQYF

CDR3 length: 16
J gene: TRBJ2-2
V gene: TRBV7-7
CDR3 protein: CASSPAAAGATGELFF

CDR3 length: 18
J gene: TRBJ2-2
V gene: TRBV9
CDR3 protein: CASSAGYRAERFFAELFF

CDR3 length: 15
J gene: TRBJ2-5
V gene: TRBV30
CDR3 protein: CAWHLTGGAQETQYF

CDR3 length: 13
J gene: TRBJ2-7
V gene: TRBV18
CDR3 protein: CASSPAGYYEQYF

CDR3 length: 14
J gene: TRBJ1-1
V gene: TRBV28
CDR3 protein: CASSSGQGDTEAFF

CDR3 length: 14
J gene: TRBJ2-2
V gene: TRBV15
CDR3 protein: CATSRSVSTGELFF